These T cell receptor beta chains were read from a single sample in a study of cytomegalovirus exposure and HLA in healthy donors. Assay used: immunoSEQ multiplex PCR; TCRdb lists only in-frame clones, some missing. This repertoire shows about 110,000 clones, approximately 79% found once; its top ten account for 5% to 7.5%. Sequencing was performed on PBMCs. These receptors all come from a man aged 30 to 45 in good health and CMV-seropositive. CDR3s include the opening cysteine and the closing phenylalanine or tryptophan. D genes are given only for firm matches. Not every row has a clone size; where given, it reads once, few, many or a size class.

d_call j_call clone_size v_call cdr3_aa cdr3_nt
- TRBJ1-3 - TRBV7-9 CASSPSSGGAGNTIYF TGTGCCAGCAGCCCCTCATCCGGTGGGGCCGGAAACACCATATATTTT
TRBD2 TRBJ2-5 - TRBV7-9 CASSLGGLAGPKRGTQYF TGTGCCAGCAGCTTAGGGGGGCTAGCGGGCCCAAAGCGGGGGACCCAGTACTTC
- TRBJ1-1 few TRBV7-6 CASSLYRQGQAFF TGTGCCAGCAGCTTATATCGTCAGGGTCAAGCTTTCTTT
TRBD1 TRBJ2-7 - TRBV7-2 CASSLTGTGLSYEQYF TGTGCCAGCAGCTTAACCGGGACAGGGCTTTCCTACGAGCAGTACTTC
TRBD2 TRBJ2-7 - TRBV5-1 CASSFGGGAYEQYF TGCGCCAGCAGCTTTGGGGGGGGTGCTTACGAGCAGTACTTC
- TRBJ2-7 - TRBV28 CASSLYFEQYF TGTGCCAGCAGTTTATACTTCGAGCAGTACTTC
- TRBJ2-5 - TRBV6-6 CASSYSRDLGETQYF TGTGCCAGCAGTTACAGCAGAGACTTGGGAGAGACCCAGTACTTC
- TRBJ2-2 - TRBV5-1 CASSFRRDNTGELFF TGCGCCAGCAGCTTTCGGAGGGATAACACCGGGGAGCTGTTTTTT
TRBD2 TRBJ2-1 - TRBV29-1 CSAFGGAGHNEQFF TGCAGCGCGTTCGGGGGGGCCGGACACAATGAGCAGTTCTTC
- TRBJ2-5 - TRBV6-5 CASSYSGADQYF TGTGCCAGCAGTTACTCGGGGGCAGACCAGTACTTC
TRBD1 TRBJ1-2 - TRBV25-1 CASSARTGDSHGYTF TGTGCCAGCAGTGCCCGAACAGGGGACAGCCACGGCTACACCTTC
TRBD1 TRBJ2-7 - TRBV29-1 CSVGDSSYEQYF TGCAGCGTGGGGGACAGCTCCTACGAGCAGTACTTC
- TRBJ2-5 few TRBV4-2 CASSQVKGGLETQYF TGTGCCAGCAGCCAAGTTAAGGGGGGGCTGGAGACCCAGTACTTC
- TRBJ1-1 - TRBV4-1 CASSQNTGNTEAFF TGCGCCAGCAGCCAAAACACGGGGAACACTGAAGCTTTCTTT
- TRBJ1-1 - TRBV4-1 CASSPPGLQNTEAFF TGCGCCAGCAGCCCTCCGGGACTGCAGAACACTGAAGCTTTCTTT
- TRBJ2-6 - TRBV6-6 CASSPTVSGANVLTF TGTGCCAGCAGTCCAACAGTCTCTGGGGCCAACGTCCTGACTTTC
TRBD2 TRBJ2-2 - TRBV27 CASSVAGGRSGELFF TGTGCCAGCAGCGTAGCGGGGGGGCGGTCCGGGGAGCTGTTTTTT
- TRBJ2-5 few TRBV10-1 CASSESQGLSQYF TGCGCCAGCAGTGAGTCCCAGGGGTTGTCCCAGTACTTC
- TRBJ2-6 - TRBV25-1 CASSGGRAGANVLTF TGTGCCAGCAGTGGGGGCAGGGCTGGGGCCAACGTCCTGACTTTC
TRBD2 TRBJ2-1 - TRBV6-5 CASSRTSGQEQFF TGTGCCAGCAGTCGGACTAGCGGACAGGAGCAGTTCTTC
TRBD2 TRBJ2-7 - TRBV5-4 CASSWGTTSYEQYF TGTGCCAGCAGCTGGGGGACTACCTCCTACGAGCAGTACTTC
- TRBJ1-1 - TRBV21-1 CASSKISRTALNTEAFF TGTGCCAGCAGCAAAATCTCCCGGACAGCATTGAACACTGAAGCTTTCTTT
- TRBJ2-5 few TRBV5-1 CASSLGRQETQYF TGCGCCAGCAGCTTGGGGCGGCAAGAGACCCAGTACTTC
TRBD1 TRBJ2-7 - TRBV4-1 CASSQRSGTGGKQYF TGCGCCAGCAGCCAACGAAGCGGGACAGGGGGGAAGCAGTACTTC
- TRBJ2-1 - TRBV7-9 CASSSTDARDEQFF TGTGCCAGCAGCTCCACAGACGCCAGGGATGAGCAGTTCTTC
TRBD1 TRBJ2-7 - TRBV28 CASSLDWGQGTGEQYF TGTGCCAGCAGTTTAGATTGGGGACAGGGGACGGGCGAGCAGTACTTC
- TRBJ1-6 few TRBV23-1 CASSQSEGCCNSPLHF TGCGCCAGCAGTCAATCGGAGGGGTGTTGTAATTCACCCCTCCACTTT
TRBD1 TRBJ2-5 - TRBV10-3 CAISGDRGQETQYF TGTGCCATCAGTGGGGACAGGGGACAAGAGACCCAGTACTTC
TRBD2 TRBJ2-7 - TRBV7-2 CASSLWGGTSYEQYF TGTGCCAGCAGCCTATGGGGGGGGACCTCCTACGAGCAGTACTTC
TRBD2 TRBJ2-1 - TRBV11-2 CASSQVGGGAHNRYNEQFF TGTGCCAGCAGCCAAGTGGGCGGGGGGGCCCATAATCGTTACAATGAGCAGTTCTTC
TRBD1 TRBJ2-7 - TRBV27 CATGTGGAYEQYF TGTGCCACCGGGACAGGGGGAGCCTACGAGCAGTACTTC
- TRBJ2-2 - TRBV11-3 CASSLDGSSDGNTGELFF TGTGCCAGCAGCTTAGATGGCTCCTCAGATGGTAACACCGGGGAGCTGTTTTTT
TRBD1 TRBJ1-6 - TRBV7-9 CASSGDRGGSPLHF TGTGCCAGCAGCGGGGACAGGGGTGGTTCACCCCTCCACTTT
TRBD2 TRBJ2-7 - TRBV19 CASSILLAGAYEQYF TGTGCCAGTAGTATCCTTTTGGCGGGGGCCTACGAGCAGTACTTC
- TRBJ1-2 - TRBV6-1 CASSEGAFEYGYTF TGTGCCAGCAGTGAAGGGGCGTTTGAGTATGGCTACACCTTC
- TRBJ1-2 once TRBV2 CASSEVGEGYGYTF TGTGCCAGCAGTGAAGTAGGTGAGGGCTATGGCTACACCTTC
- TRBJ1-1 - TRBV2 CASTQTGTEAFF TGTGCCAGCACCCAGACGGGCACTGAAGCTTTCTTT
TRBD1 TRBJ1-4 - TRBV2 CASSENRGREKLFF TGTGCCAGCAGTGAAAACAGGGGTAGAGAAAAACTGTTTTTT
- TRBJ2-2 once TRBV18 CASSARAGELFF TGTGCCAGCTCAGCTCGTGCGGGGGAGCTGTTTTTT